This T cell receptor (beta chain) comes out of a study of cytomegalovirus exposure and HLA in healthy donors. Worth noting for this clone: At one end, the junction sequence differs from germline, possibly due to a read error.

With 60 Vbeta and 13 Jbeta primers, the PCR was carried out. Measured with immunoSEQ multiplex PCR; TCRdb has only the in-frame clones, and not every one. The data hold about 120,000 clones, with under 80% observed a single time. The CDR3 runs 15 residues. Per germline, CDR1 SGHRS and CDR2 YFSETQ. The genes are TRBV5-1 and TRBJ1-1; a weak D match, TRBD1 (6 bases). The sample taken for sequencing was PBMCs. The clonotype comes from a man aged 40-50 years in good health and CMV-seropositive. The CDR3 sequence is CASSLASGVYTEAFF. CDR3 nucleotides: TGCGCCAGCAGTTTGGCCTCAGGGGTGTACACTGAAGCTTTCTTT. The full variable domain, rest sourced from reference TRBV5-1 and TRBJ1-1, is KAGVTQTPRYLIKTRGQQVTLSCSPISGHRSVSWYQQTPGQGLQFLFEYFSETQRNKGNFPGRFSGRQFSNSRSEMNVSTLELGDSALYLCASSLASGVYTEAFFGQGTRLTVV.